The next 6 T cell receptor beta chains were all read from a single sample in a study of T cells in Graves' hyperthyroidism and ophthalmopathy. RNA transcripts served as the template for amplifying TCR beta CDR3 regions. First-round RT-PCR with HTBI primers amplified the TCR CDR3 region. MiXCR was run by TCRdb on the multiplex PCR reads, yielding one entry per CDR3 protein. The sample records under 350,000 distinct CDR3 sequences, around 25% being singletons. Sequencing used blood. These TCRs come from a middle-aged man with Graves' hyperthyroidism that later progressed to Graves' ophthalmopathy.

V is TRBV11-3 and J is TRBJ2-2; D is perhaps TRBD2 (5 bases). The length of the CDR3 is 14 residues. Germline loops: CDR1 SGHNT, CDR2 YENEEA. Trimming cost V 5 bases and J 3 bases, with 10 bases left between them. The CDR3 spells CASSQDFDTGELFF. CDR3 bases: TGTGCCAGCAGCCAGGACTTTGACACCGGGGAGCTGTTTTTT.

There are many counts of this clonotype. CDR3 amino acids: CASTTVGASYGYTF. In DNA form, the CDR3 reads TGTGCCAGCACCACTGTAGGGGCCAGCTATGGCTACACCTTC. J is TRBJ1-2 and V is TRBV28; a possible D gene is TRBD1 (5 bases). The CDR3 consists of 14 residues. Germline V lookup: CDR1 MDHEN, CDR2 SYDVKM. The V and J ends lost 7 bases and 4 bases respectively, with 16 bases between them.

The chain has TRBV10-3 and TRBJ2-2, with D perhaps given as TRBD1 or TRBD2 (6 bases each). CDR3 length equals 16 residues. V dropped 2 bases and J dropped 2 bases, with 12 bases sitting between them. In germline, CDR1 is ENHRY, CDR2 SYGVKD. The CDR3 loop is CAISERGEINTGELFF. The CDR3 DNA reads TGTGCCATCAGTGAGAGGGGGGAGATAAACACCGGGGAGCTGTTTTTT.

This clonotype came up a few times. J is TRBJ2-4 and V is TRBV6-2 or TRBV6-3; perhaps D is TRBD1 or TRBD2 (5 bases each). The V end was cut by 4 bases, the J end by 6 bases, with 25 bases between. Germline loops: CDR1 MNHEY, CDR2 SVGEGT. The CDR3 loop spans 18 amino acids. The CDR3 DNA reads TGTGCCAGCAGTTCCTTTGGGGGAGCTTTGATAGGGAGAAACATTCAGTACTTC. Translating it yields CASSSFGGALIGRNIQYF.

V and J are TRBV5-1 and TRBJ1-6; D gene unclear. V gave up 0 bases and J gave up 0 bases, with 7 bases separating them. This CDR3 contains 16 residues. Germline V lookup: CDR1 SGHRS, CDR2 YFSETQ. The CDR3 DNA reads as TGCGCCAGCAGCTTGGACAGCGGCTCCTATAATTCACCCCTCCACTTT. Translating it yields CASSLDSGSYNSPLHF.

In its sample, this clonotype was seen many times. The V call is TRBV28, the J call TRBJ2-7, with 10 bases lining up with TRBD1. Germline V gene data show CDR1 as MDHEN and CDR2 as SYDVKM. The CDR3 runs 15 residues. Trimming at V came to 8 bases and at J to 3 bases, leaving 10 bases not matched to a gene. CDR3 in DNA: TGTGCCAGCCGTACCCCCCGGGACAGGGGCTACGAGCAGTACTTC. As protein: CASRTPRDRGYEQYF. The full variable domain, its missing parts supplied by reference TRBV28 and TRBJ2-7, is DVKVTQSSRYLVKRTGEKVFLECVQDMDHENMFWYRQDPGLGLRLIYFSYDVKMKEKGDIPEGYSVSREKKERFSLILESASTNQTSMYLCASRTPRDRGYEQYFGPGTRLTVT.